This is a list of T cell receptor beta chains from one sample in a study of blood T cell repertoires in COVID-19. Repertoires were generated with immunoSEQ multiplex PCR, while TCRdb's copy carries only in-frame clones and drops some. The table shows approximately 300,000 clones, with about 85% occurring only once. Sequenced: PBMCs or T cells enriched from blood (not recorded which). These receptors all stem from a woman in her thirties who had been exposed to COVID-19. Both conserved end residues are part of each CDR3. Each record gives: V gene, J gene, clone size, D gene, CDR3 protein, CDR3 DNA. A D gene is named only where the DNA matches it firmly. The size field is filled for only some rows; it gives once, few, many or a size class.

TRBV28	TRBJ1-2	NA	TRBD1	CASSPSRQTGALSGYTF	TGTGCCAGCAGTCCGAGCAGGCAGACAGGGGCCCTTAGTGGCTACACCTTC
TRBV28	TRBJ1-3	once	NA	CASSLWSRSSGNTIYF	TGTGCCAGCAGTTTATGGTCCAGAAGCTCTGGAAACACCATATATTTT
TRBV19	TRBJ2-3	NA	TRBD2	CASSRIIAGSSTDTQYF	TGTGCCAGTAGTAGGATCATAGCGGGCTCTAGCACAGATACGCAGTATTTT
TRBV18	TRBJ1-6	NA	TRBD1	CASGQGPGNSPLHF	TGTGCCAGCGGACAGGGCCCAGGGAATTCACCCCTCCACTTT
TRBV5-1	TRBJ2-1	once	TRBD2	CASSFNSGRGFEQFF	TGCGCCAGCAGCTTCAATAGCGGGAGGGGTTTTGAGCAGTTCTTC
TRBV7-2	TRBJ1-1	few	NA	CASSSQGNTEAFF	TGTGCCAGCAGCTCACAGGGGAACACTGAAGCTTTCTTT
TRBV7-2	TRBJ1-1	few	NA	CASSLKTGGTEAFF	TGTGCCAGCAGCTTGAAGACAGGCGGGACTGAAGCTTTCTTT
TRBV9	TRBJ1-5	NA	TRBD1	CASSVAGGQGSSVWNQPQHF	TGTGCCAGCAGCGTAGCTGGGGGACAGGGAAGTTCGGTTTGGAATCAGCCCCAGCATTTT
TRBV4-2	TRBJ2-1	NA	TRBD2	CASSQGQSGTSDNEQFF	TGTGCCAGCAGCCAGGGCCAATCCGGGACTAGTGACAATGAGCAGTTCTTC
TRBV30	TRBJ1-1	few	NA	CAWNRVGLGITEAFF	TGTGCCTGGAACAGGGTGGGCCTGGGTATCACTGAAGCTTTCTTT
TRBV6-5	TRBJ2-1	NA	NA	CASTPFGGQGEQFF	TGTGCCAGCACTCCTTTCGGAGGGCAGGGTGAGCAGTTCTTC
TRBV3-1/TRBV3-2	TRBJ2-7	NA	NA	CASCGGPSYEQYF	TGTGCCAGCTGTGGCGGCCCATCCTACGAGCAGTACTTC
TRBV19	TRBJ2-7	once	NA	CASSIAGATYEQYF	TGTGCCAGTAGTATAGCGGGAGCAACCTACGAGCAGTACTTC
TRBV9	TRBJ2-2	NA	NA	CASSATGLRGGELFF	TGTGCCAGCAGCGCCACAGGACTAAGGGGCGGGGAGCTGTTTTTT
TRBV7-8	TRBJ2-5	NA	TRBD2	CASSLTAGGFRETQYF	TGTGCCAGCAGCTTAACAGCGGGGGGGTTCAGGGAGACCCAGTACTTC
TRBV30	TRBJ1-4	NA	NA	CAWSNLIPQGQLFF	TGTGCCTGGAGCAATCTAATCCCCCAGGGCCAACTGTTTTTT
TRBV5-4	TRBJ2-5	once	NA	CASSLFGRDSQKETQYF	TGTGCCAGCAGCTTGTTCGGTCGGGACTCTCAAAAAGAGACCCAGTACTTC
TRBV9	TRBJ1-1	NA	NA	CASSVGSNTEAFF	TGTGCCAGCAGCGTAGGGAGTAACACTGAAGCTTTCTTT
TRBV7-6	TRBJ2-3	once	TRBD2	CASSLSGSRGDTQYF	TGTGCCAGCAGCTTAAGCGGGAGTAGAGGAGATACGCAGTATTTT
TRBV18	TRBJ2-1	NA	NA	CASSPPRGYSYNEQFF	TGTGCCAGCTCACCACCCCGGGGGTATAGTTACAATGAGCAGTTCTTC
TRBV27	TRBJ2-3	many	TRBD1	CASRPSDRGFTDTQYF	TGTGCCAGCAGGCCGTCGGACAGGGGATTCACAGATACGCAGTATTTT
TRBV28	TRBJ2-2	NA	NA	CASRLRPTNTGELFF	TGTGCCAGCAGGTTGAGGCCTACGAACACCGGGGAGCTGTTTTTT
TRBV15	TRBJ1-3	NA	NA	CAITDNSGNTIYF	TGTGCCATTACGGACAACTCTGGAAACACCATATATTTT
TRBV12-3/TRBV12-4	TRBJ1-2	NA	NA	CASSQGLNYGYTF	TGTGCCAGCAGTCAAGGACTTAATTATGGCTACACCTTC
TRBV28	TRBJ1-5	NA	NA	CASSLGAGNQPQHF	TGTGCCAGCAGTTTGGGGGCAGGGAATCAGCCCCAGCATTTT
TRBV30	TRBJ1-2	NA	NA	CAWGRRDGGYTF	TGTGCCTGGGGACGGAGGGACGGTGGCTACACCTTC
TRBV9	TRBJ1-1	NA	TRBD1	CASSRRLQGTTEAFF	TGTGCCAGCAGCCGGAGGTTACAGGGGACGACTGAAGCTTTCTTT
TRBV25-1	TRBJ1-5	NA	NA	CASSERFNQPQHF	TGTGCCAGCAGTGAACGGTTTAATCAGCCCCAGCATTTT
TRBV4-3	TRBJ1-2	NA	NA	CASSQDPQRYGYTF	TGCGCCAGCAGCCAAGATCCCCAGAGGTATGGCTACACCTTC
TRBV7-6	TRBJ1-5	NA	TRBD1	CASSLGQGGQPQHF	TGTGCCAGCAGCTTGGGACAGGGCGGTCAGCCCCAGCATTTT
TRBV15	TRBJ1-3	NA	NA	CATSRVGGSGNTIYF	TGTGCCACCAGCAGAGTGGGGGGTTCTGGAAACACCATATATTTT
TRBV10-3	TRBJ2-3	NA	NA	CAIQGSTDTQYF	TGTGCCATCCAGGGGAGCACAGATACGCAGTATTTT
TRBV4-2	TRBJ2-1	once	NA	CASSQERRDEQFF	TGTGCCAGCAGCCAAGAAAGAAGAGATGAGCAGTTCTTC
TRBV12-3/TRBV12-4	TRBJ1-2	NA	NA	CASDGQYGYTF	TGTGCCAGCGACGGACAGTATGGCTACACCTTC
TRBV19	TRBJ1-5	NA	NA	CAGSGQSNQPQHF	TGTGCCGGATCCGGACAGTCGAATCAGCCCCAGCATTTT
TRBV11-2	TRBJ2-7	NA	TRBD1	CASSHIGQGALYEQYF	TGTGCCAGCAGCCACATCGGACAGGGGGCCCTCTACGAGCAGTACTTC